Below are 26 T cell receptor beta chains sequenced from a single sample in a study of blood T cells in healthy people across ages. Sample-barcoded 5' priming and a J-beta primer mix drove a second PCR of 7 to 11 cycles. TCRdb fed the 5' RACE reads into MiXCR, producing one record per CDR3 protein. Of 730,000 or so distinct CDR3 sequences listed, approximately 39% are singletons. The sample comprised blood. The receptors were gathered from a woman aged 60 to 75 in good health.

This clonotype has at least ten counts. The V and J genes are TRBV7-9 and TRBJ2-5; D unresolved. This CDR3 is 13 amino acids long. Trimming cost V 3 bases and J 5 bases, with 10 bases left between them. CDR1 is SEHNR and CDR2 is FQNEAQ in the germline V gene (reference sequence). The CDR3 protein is CASSFTEGETQYF. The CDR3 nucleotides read TGTGCCAGCAGCTTCACGGAAGGGGAGACCCAGTACTTC. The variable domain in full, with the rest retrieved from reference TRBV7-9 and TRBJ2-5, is DTGVSQNPRHKITKRGQNVTFRCDPISEHNRLYWYRQTLGQGPEFLTYFQNEAQLEKSRLLSDRFSAERPKGSFSTLEIQRTEQGDSAMYLCASSFTEGETQYFGPGTRLLVL.

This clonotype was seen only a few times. The CDR3 nucleotides are TGTGCCAGCAGGAAGGAGACCTCTGAAAAACTGTTTTTT. It is translated as CASRKETSEKLFF. This chain links TRBV2 with TRBJ1-4; unclear D gene. Per the germline V gene, CDR1 is SNHLY and CDR2 is FYNNEI. The CDR3 is 13 residues long. The V and J ends lost 6 bases and 7 bases respectively, with 12 bases between them. Variable domain in full (rest from reference TRBV2 and TRBJ1-4): EPEVTQTPSHQVTQMGQEVILRCVPISNHLYFYWYRQILGQKVEFLVSFYNNEISEKSEIFDDQFSVERPDGSNFTLKIRSTKLEDSAMYFCASRKETSEKLFFGSGTQLSVL.

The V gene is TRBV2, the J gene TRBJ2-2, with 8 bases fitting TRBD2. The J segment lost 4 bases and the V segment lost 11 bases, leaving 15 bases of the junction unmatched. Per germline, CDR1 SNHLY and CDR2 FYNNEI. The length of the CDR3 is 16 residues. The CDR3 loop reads CAQGKAGGAGTGELFF. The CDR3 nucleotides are TGTGCCCAAGGGAAGGCGGGGGGCGCTGGCACCGGGGAGCTGTTTTTT. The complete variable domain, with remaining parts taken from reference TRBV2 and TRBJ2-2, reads EPEVTQTPSHQVTQMGQEVILRCVPISNHLYFYWYRQILGQKVEFLVSFYNNEISEKSEIFDDQFSVERPDGSNFTLKIRSTKLEDSAMYFCAQGKAGGAGTGELFFGEGSRLTVL.

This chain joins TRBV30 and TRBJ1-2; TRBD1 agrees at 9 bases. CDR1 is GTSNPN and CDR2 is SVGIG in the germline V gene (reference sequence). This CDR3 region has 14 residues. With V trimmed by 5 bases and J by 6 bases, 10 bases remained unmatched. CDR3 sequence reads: CAWGTGYTFHGYTF. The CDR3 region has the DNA TGTGCCTGGGGGACAGGGTATACCTTCCATGGCTACACCTTC.

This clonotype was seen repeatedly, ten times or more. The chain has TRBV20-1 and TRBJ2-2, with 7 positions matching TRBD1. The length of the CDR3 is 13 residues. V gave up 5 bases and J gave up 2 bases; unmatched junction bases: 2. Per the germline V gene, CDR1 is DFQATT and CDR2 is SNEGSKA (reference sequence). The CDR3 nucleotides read TGCAGTGCTGACAGGGTAAACACCGGGGAGCTGTTTTTT. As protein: CSADRVNTGELFF.

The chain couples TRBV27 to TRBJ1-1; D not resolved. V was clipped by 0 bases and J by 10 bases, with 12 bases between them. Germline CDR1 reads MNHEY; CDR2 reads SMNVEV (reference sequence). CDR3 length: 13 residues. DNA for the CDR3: TGTGCCAGCAGTTTATCAAGCGGGCTGAGAGCTTTCTTT. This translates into CASSLSSGLRAFF.

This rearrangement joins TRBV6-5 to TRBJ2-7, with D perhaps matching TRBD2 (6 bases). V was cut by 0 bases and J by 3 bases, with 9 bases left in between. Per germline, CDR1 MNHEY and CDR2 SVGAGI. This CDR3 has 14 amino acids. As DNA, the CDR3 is TGTGCCAGCAGTTACTCCTCCGGGAGCTACGAGCAGTACTTC. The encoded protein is CASSYSSGSYEQYF.

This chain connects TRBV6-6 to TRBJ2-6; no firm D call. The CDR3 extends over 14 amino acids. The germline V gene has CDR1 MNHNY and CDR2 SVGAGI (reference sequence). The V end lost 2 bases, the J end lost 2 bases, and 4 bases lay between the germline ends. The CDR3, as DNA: TGTGCCAGCAGTTACCAGACTGGGGCCAACGTCCTGACTTTC. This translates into CASSYQTGANVLTF.

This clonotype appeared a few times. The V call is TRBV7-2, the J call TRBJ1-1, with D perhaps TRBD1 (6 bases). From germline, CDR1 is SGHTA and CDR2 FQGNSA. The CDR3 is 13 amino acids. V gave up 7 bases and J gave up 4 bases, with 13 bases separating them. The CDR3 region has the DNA TGTGCCAGCACCACAGGGACGGTCACTGAAGCTTTCTTT. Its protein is CASTTGTVTEAFF.

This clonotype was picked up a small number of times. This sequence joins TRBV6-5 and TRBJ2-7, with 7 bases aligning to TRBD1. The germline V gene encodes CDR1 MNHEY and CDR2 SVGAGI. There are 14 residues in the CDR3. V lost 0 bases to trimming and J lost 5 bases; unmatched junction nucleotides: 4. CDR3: CASSYSDRDDEQYF. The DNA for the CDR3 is TGTGCCAGCAGTTACTCTGACAGGGATGACGAGCAGTACTTC.

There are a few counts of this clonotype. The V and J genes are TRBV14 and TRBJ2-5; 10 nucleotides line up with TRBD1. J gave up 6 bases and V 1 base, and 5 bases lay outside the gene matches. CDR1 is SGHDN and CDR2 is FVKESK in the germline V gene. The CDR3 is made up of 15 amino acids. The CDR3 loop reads CASSQAMTGGQTQYF. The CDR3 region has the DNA TGTGCCAGCAGCCAAGCGATGACAGGGGGCCAGACCCAGTACTTC.

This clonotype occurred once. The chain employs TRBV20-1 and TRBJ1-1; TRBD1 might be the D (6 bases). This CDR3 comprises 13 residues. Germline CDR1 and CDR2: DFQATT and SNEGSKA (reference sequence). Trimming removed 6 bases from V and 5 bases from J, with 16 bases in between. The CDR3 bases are TGCAGTGCGAAGAGGGGGGGTGGAACTGAAGCTTTCTTT. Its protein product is CSAKRGGGTEAFF.

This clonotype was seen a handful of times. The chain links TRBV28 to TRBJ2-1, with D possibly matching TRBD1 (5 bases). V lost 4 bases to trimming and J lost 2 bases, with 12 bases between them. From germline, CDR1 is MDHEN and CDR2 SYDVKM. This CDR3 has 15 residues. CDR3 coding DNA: TGTGCCAGCAGTTACAGGAGTCTCCCCTACAATGAGCAGTTCTTC. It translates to CASSYRSLPYNEQFF.

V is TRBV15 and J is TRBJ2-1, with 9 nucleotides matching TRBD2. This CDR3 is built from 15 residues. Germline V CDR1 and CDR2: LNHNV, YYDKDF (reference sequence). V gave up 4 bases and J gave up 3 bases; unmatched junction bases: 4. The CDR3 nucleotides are TGTGCCACCAGCAAAGCGGGGGGAGTCTACAATGAGCAGTTCTTC. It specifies CATSKAGGVYNEQFF.

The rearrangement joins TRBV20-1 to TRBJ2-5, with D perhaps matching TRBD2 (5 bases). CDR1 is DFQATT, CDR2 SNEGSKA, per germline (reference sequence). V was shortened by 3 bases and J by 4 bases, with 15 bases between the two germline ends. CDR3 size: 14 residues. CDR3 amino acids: CSARRALRGETQYF. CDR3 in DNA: TGCAGTGCTAGGAGGGCCCTCCGAGGAGAGACCCAGTACTTC.

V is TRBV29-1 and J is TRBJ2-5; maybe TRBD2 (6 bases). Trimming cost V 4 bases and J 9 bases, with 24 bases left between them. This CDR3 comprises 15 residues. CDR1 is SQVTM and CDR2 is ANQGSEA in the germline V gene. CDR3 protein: CSVGSPGGAVVAQYF. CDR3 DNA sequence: TGCAGCGTTGGGTCTCCTGGCGGGGCGGTAGTGGCCCAGTACTTC.

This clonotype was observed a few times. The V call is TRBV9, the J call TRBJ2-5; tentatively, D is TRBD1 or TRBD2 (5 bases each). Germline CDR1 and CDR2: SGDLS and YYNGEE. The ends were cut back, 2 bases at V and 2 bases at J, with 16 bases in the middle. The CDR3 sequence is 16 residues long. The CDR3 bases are TGTGCCAGCAGCGTGAGAGGTTCCGGGACGCAAGAGACCCAGTACTTC. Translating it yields CASSVRGSGTQETQYF. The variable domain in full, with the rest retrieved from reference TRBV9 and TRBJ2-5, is DSGVTQTPKHLITATGQRVTLRCSPRSGDLSVYWYQQSLDQGLQFLIQYYNGEERAKGNILERFSAQQFPDLHSELNLSSLELGDSALYFCASSVRGSGTQETQYFGPGTRLLVL.

CDR3 residues: CASSPVRVYEQYF. The DNA of the CDR3 is TGTGCCAGCAGTCCCGTTAGGGTCTACGAGCAGTACTTC. V usage is TRBV6-2 or TRBV6-3 and J usage is TRBJ2-7; no firm D call. Deletions cut 5 bases from V and 3 bases from J, with 11 bases between. The length of the CDR3 is 13 residues. Looked up from germline, CDR1 is MNHEY and CDR2 is SVGEGT.

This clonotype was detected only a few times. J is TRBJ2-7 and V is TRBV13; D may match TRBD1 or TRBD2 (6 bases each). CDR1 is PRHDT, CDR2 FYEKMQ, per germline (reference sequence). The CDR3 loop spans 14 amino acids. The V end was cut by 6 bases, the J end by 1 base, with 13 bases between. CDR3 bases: TGTGCCAGCAGACGGAAGGGGGGATCCTACGAGCAGTACTTC. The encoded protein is CASRRKGGSYEQYF.

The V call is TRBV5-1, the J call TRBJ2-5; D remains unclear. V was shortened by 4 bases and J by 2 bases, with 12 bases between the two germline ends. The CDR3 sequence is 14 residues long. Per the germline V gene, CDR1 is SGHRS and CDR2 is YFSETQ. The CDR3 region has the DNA TGCGCCAGCAGCCTCCGGACGGAACAAGAGACCCAGTACTTC. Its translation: CASSLRTEQETQYF.

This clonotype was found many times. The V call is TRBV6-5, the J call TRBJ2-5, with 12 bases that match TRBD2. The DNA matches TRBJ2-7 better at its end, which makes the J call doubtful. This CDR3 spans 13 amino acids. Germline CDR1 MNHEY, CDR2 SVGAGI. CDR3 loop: CARTSGSIHEQYF. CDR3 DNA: TGTGCCAGGACTAGCGGGAGTATCCACGAGCAGTACTTC.

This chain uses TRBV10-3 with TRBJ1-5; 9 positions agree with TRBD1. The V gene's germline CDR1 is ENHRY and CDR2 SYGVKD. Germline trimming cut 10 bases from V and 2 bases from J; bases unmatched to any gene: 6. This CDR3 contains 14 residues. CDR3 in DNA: TGTGCCACCAGACAGGGGGACCGCAATCAGCCCCAGCATTTT. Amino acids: CATRQGDRNQPQHF.

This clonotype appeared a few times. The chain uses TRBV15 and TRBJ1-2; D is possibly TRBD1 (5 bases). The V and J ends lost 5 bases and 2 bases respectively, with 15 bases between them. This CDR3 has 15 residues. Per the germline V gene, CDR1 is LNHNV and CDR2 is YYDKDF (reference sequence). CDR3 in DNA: TGTGCCACCAGCTCCTTCGACAGCGGCAACTATGGCTACACCTTC. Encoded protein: CATSSFDSGNYGYTF.

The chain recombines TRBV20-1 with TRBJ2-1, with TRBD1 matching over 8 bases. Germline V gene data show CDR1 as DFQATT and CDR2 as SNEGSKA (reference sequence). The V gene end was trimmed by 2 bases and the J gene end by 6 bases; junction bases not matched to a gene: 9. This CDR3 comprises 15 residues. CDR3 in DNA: TGCAGTGCTAGAATCAGGGGGCCCACCGCCAATGAGCAGTTCTTC. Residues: CSARIRGPTANEQFF.

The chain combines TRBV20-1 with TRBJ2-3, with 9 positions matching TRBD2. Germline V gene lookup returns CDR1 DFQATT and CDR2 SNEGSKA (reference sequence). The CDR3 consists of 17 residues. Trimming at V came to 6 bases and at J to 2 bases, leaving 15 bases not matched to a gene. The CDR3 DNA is TGCAGTGCCTCACCCACCTATCTAGCGGGGCACACAGATACGCAGTATTTT. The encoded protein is CSASPTYLAGHTDTQYF.

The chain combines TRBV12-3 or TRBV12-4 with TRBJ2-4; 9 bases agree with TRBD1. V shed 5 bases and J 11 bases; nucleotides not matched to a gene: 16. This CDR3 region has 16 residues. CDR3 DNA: TGTGCCAGCAGTCGCCCGGGACAGGGTGTCCCGTGGGTTCAGTACTTC. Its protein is CASSRPGQGVPWVQYF.